This T cell receptor beta chain was identified in a study of blood T cell repertoires in COVID-19. The CDR3 loop spans 15 amino acids. Per the germline V gene, CDR1 is PRHDT and CDR2 is FYEKMQ (reference sequence). The V gene lost 0 bases and the J gene lost 3 bases, with 11 bases spanning the gap. The authors' processing: From reference gene primer amplification, estimates of nucleated cell counts were derived. TCRdb keeps only in-frame clones here, not all; method: immunoSEQ multiplex PCR. V, J and clone size are taken as reported in that table, and D and trimming were inferred from the DNA itself. The sample gives fewer than 250,000 clones, more than 70% of which show up once; 8.2% is in the top ten.

Specimen: peripheral blood. The receptor's source is a woman aged 45-65 years with acute or convalescent COVID-19. The chain joins TRBV13 to TRBJ1-2; D remains unclear. The chain's CDR3 is CASSLGMGADYGYTF. The CDR3 DNA reads TGTGCCAGCAGCTTAGGCATGGGAGCTGACTATGGCTACACCTTC.